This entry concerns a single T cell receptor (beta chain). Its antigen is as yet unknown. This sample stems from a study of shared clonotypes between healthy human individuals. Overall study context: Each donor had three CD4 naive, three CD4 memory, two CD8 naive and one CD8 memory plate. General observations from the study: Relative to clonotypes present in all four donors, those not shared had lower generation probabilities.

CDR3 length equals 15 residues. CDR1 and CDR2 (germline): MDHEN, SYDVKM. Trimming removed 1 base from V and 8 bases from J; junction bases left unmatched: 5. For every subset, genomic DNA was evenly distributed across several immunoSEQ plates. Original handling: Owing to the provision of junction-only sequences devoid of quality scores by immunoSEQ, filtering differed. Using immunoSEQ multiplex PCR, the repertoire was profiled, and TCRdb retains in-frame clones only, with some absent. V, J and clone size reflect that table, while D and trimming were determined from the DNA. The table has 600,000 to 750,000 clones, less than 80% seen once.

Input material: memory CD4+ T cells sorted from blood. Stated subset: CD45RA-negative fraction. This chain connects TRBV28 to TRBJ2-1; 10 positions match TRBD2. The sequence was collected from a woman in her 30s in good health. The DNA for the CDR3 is TGTGCCAGCAGTTTATCTCTAGCGGGAGATGATGAGCAGTTCTTC. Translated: CASSLSLAGDDEQFF. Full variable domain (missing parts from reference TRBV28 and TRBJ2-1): DVKVTQSSRYLVKRTGEKVFLECVQDMDHENMFWYRQDPGLGLRLIYFSYDVKMKEKGDIPEGYSVSREKKERFSLILESASTNQTSMYLCASSLSLAGDDEQFFGPGTRLTVL.